The 29 T cell receptor beta chains listed next were all sequenced from one sample in a study of vaccination effects on CD4 cells after COVID-19. Clones were read by immunoSEQ multiplex PCR, and TCRdb kept only the in-frame ones, dropping some. The sample records roughly 68,000 clones, 72% being singletons. No cognate antigen is known for these TCRs. Culture proceeded for about 11 days, and CD4+ T cells were then isolated. The sequenced sample was CD4+ T cells from PBMCs cultured without peptide, obtained before COVID-19 vaccination. The receptors derive from a human donor who had a prior SARS-CoV-2 infection.

The CDR3 DNA reads TGCAGTGCTATCAAATCAGAAGCTTTCTTT. Translating gives CSAIKSEAFF. The chain employs TRBV20-1 and TRBJ1-1; D unclear. There are 10 residues in the CDR3. Germline V CDR1 and CDR2: DFQATT, SNEGSKA (reference sequence). V was cut by 4 bases and J by 8 bases, with 8 bases left in between.

This chain joins TRBV6-6 and TRBJ1-5, with TRBD1 as a possible D gene (5 bases). CDR1 MNHNY and CDR2 SVGAGI come from the germline V gene (reference sequence). V was trimmed by 0 bases and J by 7 bases, leaving 13 bases between them. The CDR3 spans 15 residues. This chain's CDR3 is CASSYSGQLGQPQHF. CDR3 DNA sequence: TGTGCCAGCAGTTACTCGGGGCAGTTGGGACAGCCCCAGCATTTT.

The V gene is TRBV18, the J gene TRBJ2-5, with 9 nucleotides matching TRBD2. CDR3 length equals 17 residues. Germline V gives CDR1 KGHSH, CDR2 LQKENI. J lost 5 bases, V lost 3 bases, and 13 bases had no gene match. In DNA form, the CDR3 reads TGTGCCAGCTCACCGAGGCCGACTAGCGGACCCCCGGAGACCCAGTACTTC. Its protein is CASSPRPTSGPPETQYF.

The chain employs TRBV24-1 and TRBJ2-5, with D perhaps being TRBD1 or TRBD2 (6 bases each). The CDR3 loop spans 16 amino acids. Trimming removed 3 bases at V and 5 bases at J, with 18 bases between. Per the germline V gene, CDR1 is KGHDR and CDR2 is SFDVKD. The CDR3 coding sequence is TGTGCCACCAGTGATGGCCGTCGGGGGCCGGGTGAGACCCAGTACTTC. Protein: CATSDGRRGPGETQYF.

V usage is TRBV9 and J usage is TRBJ1-3; D unclear. The CDR3 extends over 15 amino acids. Germline lookup yields CDR1 SGDLS and CDR2 YYNGEE. Trimming removed 4 bases from V and 2 bases from J, with 13 bases in between. In DNA form, the CDR3 reads TGTGCCAGCAGCACCAAACAGTTACCTGGAAACACCATATATTTT. Its protein is CASSTKQLPGNTIYF.

This chain links TRBV14 with TRBJ2-3; D is unresolved. There are 15 residues in the CDR3. The germline V gene encodes CDR1 SGHDN and CDR2 FVKESK. V shed 1 base and J shed 6 bases, with 14 bases lying between them. Here the CDR3 reads CASSQGLTRVDTQYF. In DNA, the CDR3 is TGTGCCAGCAGCCAAGGTCTGACTCGCGTGGATACGCAGTATTTT.

The chain employs TRBV19 and TRBJ1-5, with D possibly TRBD1 on 6 matching bases. This CDR3 has 15 residues. The germline V gene has CDR1 LNHDA and CDR2 SQIVND (reference sequence). V was shortened by 1 base and J by 7 bases, with 14 bases between the two germline ends. CDR3 residues: CASSIVGGGGQPQHF. The CDR3 nucleotides read TGTGCCAGTAGTATAGTCGGGGGGGGCGGGCAGCCCCAGCATTTT.

Only one count was recorded for this clone. Its ends do not fully match the called genes, so a read error is possible. The genes are TRBV7-7 and TRBJ2-3, with D possibly TRBD2 on 6 matching bases. Germline V CDR1 and CDR2: SSHAT, FNYEAQ (reference sequence). CDR3 size: 15 residues. The CDR3 DNA reads as TGTGCTAGCAGCTTAGCGGAGGAGGTCACAGATACGCAGTATTTT. Encoded protein: CASSLAEEVTDTQYF.

This chain uses TRBV19 with TRBJ1-1, with 11 positions matching TRBD1. The trim removed 4 bases at V and 4 bases at J, leaving 11 bases unmatched. Germline CDR1 reads LNHDA; CDR2 reads SQIVND (reference sequence). The CDR3 extends over 17 amino acids. CDR3 sequence: CASSRGTGGAPSTEAFF. The CDR3 region has the DNA TGTGCCAGTAGTAGGGGGACAGGGGGGGCCCCGAGCACTGAAGCTTTCTTT.

The chain has TRBV19 and TRBJ2-5; D uncertain. Deletions cut 1 base from V and 0 bases from J, with 12 bases between. The CDR3 runs to 16 residues. Germline assignment: CDR1 LNHDA and CDR2 SQIVND (reference sequence). The CDR3 DNA reads as TGTGCCAGTAGTATAGGGCCAGGTTCTTACCAAGAGACCCAGTACTTC. This gives the protein CASSIGPGSYQETQYF.

The chain employs TRBV7-9 and TRBJ2-3, with 8 bases lining up with TRBD2. The length of the CDR3 is 16 residues. V shed 4 bases and J 2 bases; nucleotides not matched to a gene: 8. CDR1 and CDR2 from the germline V gene are SEHNR and FQNEAQ (reference sequence). The CDR3 sequence is CASSSSSGGTTDTQYF. DNA for the CDR3: TGTGCCAGCAGCTCGTCAAGCGGGGGAACCACAGATACGCAGTATTTT.

The chain uses TRBV7-2 and TRBJ2-7; possibly TRBD1 or TRBD2 for D (6 bases each). Germline CDR1 reads SGHTA; CDR2 reads FQGNSA. CDR3 size: 15 residues. Trimming removed 4 bases at V and 0 bases at J, with 13 bases between. The CDR3: CASSWQGGSSYEQYF. The CDR3 coding sequence is TGTGCCAGCAGCTGGCAAGGGGGGAGCTCCTACGAGCAGTACTTC.

The V call is TRBV7-9, the J call TRBJ1-2, with unresolved D. The length of the CDR3 is 14 residues. CDR1 SEHNR and CDR2 FQNEAQ come from the germline V gene (reference sequence). V was trimmed by 3 bases and J by 3 bases, leaving 11 bases between them. This CDR3 reads CASSFGHSDYGYTF. The CDR3 DNA is TGTGCCAGCAGCTTCGGGCACTCAGACTATGGCTACACCTTC.

Here the CDR3 reads CASSLVRSPNYEQYF. The DNA for the CDR3 is TGCGCCAGCAGCTTGGTCCGCTCACCGAACTACGAGCAGTACTTC. The rearrangement uses TRBV5-1 and TRBJ2-7; D uncertain. The germline gives CDR1 SGHRS, CDR2 YFSETQ. The CDR3 loop spans 15 amino acids. Trimming stripped 0 bases from V and 3 bases from J, with 13 bases between.

In this sample, this clone turned up a few times. The chain recombines TRBV12-5 with TRBJ2-7; D is undetermined. Germline CDR1 and CDR2: LGHNT and FRNRAP. With 0 bases removed from V and 1 base from J, the gap between germline ends came to 10 bases. This CDR3 spans 15 amino acids. The CDR3 DNA reads TGTGCTAGTGGTTTGGTAGTTAAGCCTTCCTACGAGCAGTACTTC. As protein: CASGLVVKPSYEQYF.

This chain uses TRBV5-1 with TRBJ2-3, with D possibly TRBD2 on 6 matching bases. The CDR3 is 16 residues long. Trimming took 5 bases from V and 2 from J, leaving 18 bases between them. Germline V gene lookup returns CDR1 SGHRS and CDR2 YFSETQ. The CDR3 DNA sequence: TGCGCCAGCAGTCCCGGGCTGAGCGGGCCCACAGATACGCAGTATTTT. As protein: CASSPGLSGPTDTQYF.

This clone appeared a few times. The chain joins TRBV6-5 to TRBJ1-2, with TRBD1 matching over 9 bases. The CDR3 length is 16 residues. Germline lookup yields CDR1 MNHEY and CDR2 SVGAGI. The ends lost 0 bases at V and 5 bases at J; junction bases unmatched: 7. For the CDR3, the DNA is TGTGCCAGCAGTTACTCGAGTCCGGGACAGGGTTATGGCTACACCTTC. Translating gives CASSYSSPGQGYGYTF.

The chain combines TRBV7-2 with TRBJ1-6, with TRBD1 matching 10 bases. Germline CDR1 and CDR2: SGHTA and FQGNSA. The ends lost 5 bases at V and 7 bases at J; junction bases unmatched: 8. This CDR3 is built from 16 residues. CDR3 nucleotide sequence: TGTGCCAGCAGCATAAGTGGGACAGGGGCCAATTCACCCCTCCACTTT. Translation gives CASSISGTGANSPLHF.

Written as DNA, the CDR3 is TGTGCCAGCAGCTTAGGCGCCGGGATATCGTTGCGGGGTGAGCAGTTCTTC. Translated, it gives CASSLGAGISLRGEQFF. This chain joins TRBV11-2 and TRBJ2-1; D possibly corresponds to TRBD2 (6 bases). V lost 1 base to trimming and J lost 9 bases, with 22 bases between them. Germline CDR1 reads SGHAT; CDR2 reads FQNNGV. The CDR3 length is 17 residues.

The chain recombines TRBV7-2 with TRBJ2-2, with 9 bases that match TRBD2. The germline gives CDR1 SGHTA, CDR2 FQGNSA. CDR3 length: 18 amino acids. V trimming: 1 base; J trimming: 5 bases; junction bases outside the gene matches: 11. The chain's CDR3 is CASSLVGSGSMRTGELFF. The CDR3 DNA sequence: TGTGCCAGCAGCTTAGTTGGTAGCGGGAGTATGAGGACCGGGGAGCTGTTTTTT.

The chain has TRBV19 and TRBJ1-1; 9 bases agree with TRBD1. This CDR3 is built from 14 residues. V shed 2 bases, J shed 5 bases, and the junction held 3 bases outside the gene matches. Germline CDR1 and CDR2: LNHDA and SQIVND (reference sequence). The CDR3 region has the DNA TGTGCCAGTAGTATACCGGGACAGGGAACTGAAGCTTTCTTT. It yields the protein CASSIPGQGTEAFF.

The chain combines TRBV6-5 with TRBJ2-1; D gene unclear. The V gene lost 0 bases and the J gene lost 9 bases, with 18 bases spanning the gap. This CDR3 contains 16 residues. The germline gives CDR1 MNHEY, CDR2 SVGAGI. The CDR3 loop reads CASSYSLRPGKLEQFF. CDR3 in DNA: TGTGCCAGCAGTTACTCGTTAAGGCCAGGCAAGCTTGAGCAGTTCTTC.

The chain employs TRBV6-6 and TRBJ1-1; no firm D call. Trimming removed 2 bases from V and 3 bases from J, with 7 bases in between. The germline CDR1 and CDR2 sequences are MNHNY and SVGAGI (reference sequence). CDR3 length equals 13 residues. For the CDR3, the DNA is TGTGCCAGCAGTTACGTAACAGACACTGAAGCTTTCTTT. It encodes CASSYVTDTEAFF.

The chain is built from TRBV27 and TRBJ2-3, with D hard to call. Trimming pared 1 base from V and 2 bases from J, leaving 4 bases between. Germline loops: CDR1 MNHEY, CDR2 SMNVEV (reference sequence). CDR3 size: 13 residues. CDR3 in amino acids: CASSLLLTDTQYF. The CDR3 DNA reads TGTGCCAGCAGTTTATTACTCACAGATACGCAGTATTTT.

The chain uses TRBV9 and TRBJ1-6, with D tentatively TRBD1 (6 bases). Germline CDR1 reads SGDLS; CDR2 reads YYNGEE. V was pared by 2 bases and J by 8 bases, with 14 bases between. The CDR3 has 15 amino acids. The CDR3 coding sequence is TGTGCCAGCAGCGTGACACAGGGAGGGGATTCACCCCTCCACTTT. This translates into CASSVTQGGDSPLHF.

This chain connects TRBV7-3 to TRBJ2-5; no reliable D call. The length of the CDR3 is 13 residues. CDR1 is SGHTA, CDR2 FQGTGA, per germline. V gave up 5 bases and J gave up 2 bases, with 9 bases separating them. DNA of the CDR3: TGTGCCAGCAGCAGAGCACAGCAAGAGACCCAGTACTTC. This encodes CASSRAQQETQYF.

The chain has TRBV24-1 and TRBJ2-3; D call uncertain. This CDR3 has 14 amino acids. V dropped 4 bases and J dropped 4 bases, with 11 bases sitting between them. Germline V CDR1 and CDR2: KGHDR, SFDVKD. CDR3 sequence (DNA): TGTGCCACCAGTGACCCCGTCCGTTCAGATACGCAGTATTTT. Translated, it gives CATSDPVRSDTQYF.

Only one count was recorded for this clone. The chain has TRBV5-1 and TRBJ1-4; the D gene is possibly TRBD1 (5 bases). Trimming stripped 1 base from V and 3 bases from J, with 10 bases between. The germline CDR1 and CDR2 sequences are SGHRS and YFSETQ. The CDR3 totals 15 residues. DNA for the CDR3: TGCGCCAGCAGCTTGTCGGGACCATCTAATGAAAAACTGTTTTTT. It codes for CASSLSGPSNEKLFF.

This clone was seen a few times. V is TRBV2 and J is TRBJ1-4, with D possibly being TRBD1 (6 bases). Germline V gives CDR1 SNHLY, CDR2 FYNNEI. V lost 4 bases to trimming and J lost 4 bases, with 13 bases between them. CDR3 length equals 15 residues. CDR3 sequence (DNA): TGTGCCAGCAGTGCCTTGACAGGTGATAATGAAAAACTGTTTTTT. It encodes CASSALTGDNEKLFF. The full variable domain, with the rest looked up from reference TRBV2 and TRBJ1-4, is EPEVTQTPSHQVTQMGQEVILRCVPISNHLYFYWYRQILGQKVEFLVSFYNNEISEKSEIFDDQFSVERPDGSNFTLKIRSTKLEDSAMYFCASSALTGDNEKLFFGSGTQLSVL.